The 27 T cell receptor beta chains reported below all come from one sample, sequenced in a study of blood T cell repertoires in COVID-19 (dated by TCRdb to 2018 to 2021). Libraries were constructed by the immunoSEQ multiplex PCR assay. TCRdb took this table from immuneACCESS and kept in-frame rearrangements with V and J called. Such tables lack part of the clones; where checked against another copy, unresolved V genes explain under half of the gap, and the rest is unexplained. A total of under 30,000 clones appear in this sample, around 87% of them only once. Approximately 7.5% of the sample goes to the ten largest clones. Sequenced sample: peripheral blood. The receptors here all came from a man aged 50-59 years with active COVID-19.

The table lists this clone with a count of one. The chain uses TRBV3-1 (or the pseudogene TRBV3-2) and TRBJ2-2; tentatively, D is TRBD1 (6 bases). CDR3 length: 13 residues. The V end lost 4 bases, the J end lost 6 bases, and 9 bases lay between the germline ends. Germline CDR1 LGHDT, CDR2 YNNKEL (reference sequence). The CDR3 DNA is TGTGCCAGCAGCCGTCAGGGGCCCGGGGAGCTGTTTTTT. Amino acids: CASSRQGPGELFF.

This sequence joins TRBV9 and TRBJ2-1, with 10 bases matching TRBD2. CDR3 length: 15 residues. Trimming removed 0 bases from V and 9 bases from J; junction bases left unmatched: 6. Per germline, CDR1 SGDLS and CDR2 YYNGEE. CDR3 DNA: TGTGCCAGCAGCGTAGGGGCTAGCGGGAGAATTGAGCAGTTCTTC. Amino acids: CASSVGASGRIEQFF.

J is TRBJ2-6 and V is TRBV6-1; D perhaps matches TRBD2 (6 bases). CDR3 length: 15 amino acids. Looked up from germline, CDR1 is MNHNS and CDR2 is SASEGT. The ends were cut back, 3 bases at V and 2 bases at J, with 8 bases in the middle. The CDR3: CASSEGGAGANVLTF. CDR3 DNA: TGTGCCAGCAGTGAGGGGGGAGCTGGGGCCAACGTCCTGACTTTC.

This clone turned up a few times. This chain links TRBV3-1 (or the pseudogene TRBV3-2) with TRBJ2-4; TRBD1 might be the D (5 bases). The CDR3 has 16 amino acids. From germline, CDR1 is LGHDT and CDR2 YNNKEL (reference sequence). With 6 bases removed from V and 0 bases from J, the gap between germline ends came to 15 bases. DNA of the CDR3: TGTGCCAGCAGACCCACAGGCTCGTTAGCCAAAAACATTCAGTACTTC. Protein product: CASRPTGSLAKNIQYF.

J is TRBJ1-1 and V is TRBV11-1; D possibly corresponds to TRBD1 (5 bases). There are 14 residues in the CDR3. V lost 5 bases to trimming and J lost 4 bases, with 14 bases between them. Looked up from germline, CDR1 is SGHAT and CDR2 is FQDESV (reference sequence). In nucleotides, the CDR3 is TGTGCCAGCAGCCCACTGGGAAGGGGCACTGAAGCTTTCTTT. It encodes CASSPLGRGTEAFF.

J is TRBJ2-2 and V is TRBV5-4; 7 bases agree with TRBD1. The J segment lost 4 bases and the V segment lost 3 bases, leaving 3 bases of the junction unmatched. Germline V gives CDR1 SGHNT, CDR2 YYREEE (reference sequence). The CDR3 sequence is 14 residues long. CDR3: CASSWGQTTGELFF. The CDR3 DNA reads TGTGCCAGCAGCTGGGGACAGACCACCGGGGAGCTGTTTTTT.

This rearrangement joins TRBV5-4 to TRBJ2-5; 7 positions agree with TRBD2. The V gene end was trimmed by 1 base and the J gene end by 7 bases; junction bases not matched to a gene: 13. In germline, CDR1 is SGHNT, CDR2 YYREEE (reference sequence). The CDR3 loop spans 16 amino acids. For the CDR3, the DNA is TGTGCCAGCAGCTTGCCGGGGGGAGCCTCCGCCAGGACCCAGTACTTC. It encodes CASSLPGGASARTQYF.

V is TRBV6-5 and J is TRBJ2-5; a weak D match, TRBD2 (6 bases). Trimming shortened V by 2 bases and J by 3 bases, and 16 bases separated the two germline ends. The CDR3 has 16 residues. Looked up from germline, CDR1 is MNHEY and CDR2 is SVGAGI. The CDR3 region has the DNA TGTGCCAGCAGTTACAGTGGGGACTCGTCGGAAGAGACCCAGTACTTC. Residues: CASSYSGDSSEETQYF.

The chain carries TRBV12-3 or TRBV12-4 and TRBJ1-5; TRBD1 matches 7 bases. After removal of 7 bases from V and 3 bases from J, the junction contained 3 bases not matched to a gene. CDR3 size: 13 residues. DNA for the CDR3: TGTGCCAGCATCGACAGGGTCAATCAGCCCCAGCATTTT. It specifies CASIDRVNQPQHF.

The chain joins TRBV19 to TRBJ1-5, with D possibly being TRBD1 (6 bases). Germline V gives CDR1 LNHDA, CDR2 SQIVND (reference sequence). CDR3 size: 15 residues. V was shortened by 10 bases and J by 0 bases, with 16 bases between the two germline ends. CDR3 amino acids: CATRPGGHSNQPQHF. The DNA for the CDR3 is TGTGCCACCCGACCGGGGGGCCATAGCAATCAGCCCCAGCATTTT. Full variable domain (remainder filled in from reference TRBV19 and TRBJ1-5): DGGITQSPKYLFRKEGQNVTLSCEQNLNHDAMYWYRQDPGQGLRLIYYSQIVNDFQKGDIAEGYSVSREKKESFPLTVTSAQKNPTAFYLCATRPGGHSNQPQHFGDGTRLSIL.

J is TRBJ1-5 and V is TRBV5-6; D gene ambiguous. The germline V gene has CDR1 SGHDT and CDR2 YYEEEE. CDR3 length: 12 amino acids. V was shortened by 4 bases and J by 10 bases, with 12 bases between the two germline ends. The DNA for the CDR3 is TGTGCCAGCAGCGAAGGACCGGGACCCCAGCATTTT. Its translation: CASSEGPGPQHF.

The chain couples TRBV7-2 to TRBJ2-7; tentative D call: TRBD2 (5 bases). This CDR3 comprises 14 residues. Per the germline V gene, CDR1 is SGHTA and CDR2 is FQGNSA. The V and J ends lost 3 bases and 7 bases respectively, with 16 bases between them. CDR3 in amino acids: CASSFTADGGEQYV. The DNA for the CDR3 is TGTGCCAGCAGCTTTACAGCGGATGGCGGGGAGCAGTACGTC.

This clone showed up just a few times. This sequence joins TRBV29-1 and TRBJ1-2, with D possibly being TRBD1 (5 bases). This CDR3 region has 13 residues. CDR1 SQVTM and CDR2 ANQGSEA come from the germline V gene. With 7 bases removed from V and 6 bases from J, the gap between germline ends came to 18 bases. The CDR3 nucleotides are TGCAGCGGACACGGGACGGCGGGGGATGGCTACACCTTC. This translates into CSGHGTAGDGYTF.

V is TRBV5-6 and J is TRBJ1-5; D is unclear. V shed 0 bases and J shed 5 bases, with 12 bases lying between them. This CDR3 is built from 15 residues. Germline lookup yields CDR1 SGHDT and CDR2 YYEEEE. Here the CDR3 DNA reads TGTGCCAGCAGCTTGGGGCCGCCGCGGGATCAGCCCCAGCATTTT. It translates to CASSLGPPRDQPQHF.

The V gene is TRBV6-5, the J gene TRBJ2-3; tentatively, D is TRBD2 (7 bases). Trimming removed 7 bases from V and 4 bases from J, with 12 bases in between. Germline V gene lookup returns CDR1 MNHEY and CDR2 SVGAGI. The CDR3 runs 13 residues. The chain's CDR3 is CASTAGAPDTQYF. In nucleotides, the CDR3 is TGTGCCAGCACGGCGGGGGCCCCAGATACGCAGTATTTT.

J is TRBJ1-6 and V is TRBV19; D perhaps matches TRBD1 (6 bases). This CDR3 has 18 residues. In germline, CDR1 is LNHDA, CDR2 SQIVND (reference sequence). The germline V and J ends were trimmed by 3 bases and 4 bases, with 19 bases remaining between them. The CDR3 spells CASSIGWTATLYNSPLHF. The CDR3 nucleotides read TGTGCCAGTAGTATCGGTTGGACAGCCACTCTTTATAATTCACCCCTCCACTTT. Drawing the rest from reference TRBV19 and TRBJ1-6, the complete variable domain is DGGITQSPKYLFRKEGQNVTLSCEQNLNHDAMYWYRQDPGQGLRLIYYSQIVNDFQKGDIAEGYSVSREKKESFPLTVTSAQKNPTAFYLCASSIGWTATLYNSPLHFGNGTRLTVT.

The CDR3 region has the DNA TGCGCCAGCAGCCAAGTTGGGCAAGAGACCTACACCTTC. Translation: CASSQVGQETYTF. V is TRBV4-1 and J is TRBJ1-2; D gene unclear. Trimming shortened V by 1 base and J by 10 bases, and 13 bases separated the two germline ends. The germline gives CDR1 MGHRA, CDR2 YSYEKL. The CDR3 sequence is 13 residues long.

This chain links TRBV5-4 with TRBJ2-5; 8 bases align to TRBD1. CDR3 length: 14 residues. The germline gives CDR1 SGHNT, CDR2 YYREEE (reference sequence). V shed 4 bases, J shed 10 bases, and the junction held 12 bases outside the gene matches. CDR3 sequence reads: CASSGGTGSPVQYF. DNA of the CDR3: TGTGCCAGCAGCGGAGGGACAGGTTCCCCGGTCCAGTACTTC.

V gene TRBV2 combines with J gene TRBJ2-7; TRBD1 agrees at 7 bases. The CDR3 is made up of 14 amino acids. Per germline, CDR1 SNHLY and CDR2 FYNNEI. V shed 5 bases and J 4 bases; nucleotides not matched to a gene: 8. CDR3 nucleotides: TGTGCCAGCAGTTCCGGGACAGAGTCTTACGAGCAGTACGTC. Translating gives CASSSGTESYEQYV.

The rearrangement uses TRBV19 and TRBJ2-2; D is uncertain. The CDR3 consists of 14 residues. Germline V gene sequence: CDR1 LNHDA, CDR2 SQIVND (reference sequence). The V and J ends lost 5 bases and 0 bases respectively, with 7 bases between them. The CDR3 DNA is TGTGCCAGTAGTGAGCGTGCGAACACCGGGGAGCTGTTTTTT. This gives the protein CASSERANTGELFF.

The chain uses TRBV29-1 and TRBJ1-1; 12 bases match TRBD1. Germline V gives CDR1 SQVTM, CDR2 ANQGSEA. V gave up 7 bases and J gave up 3 bases; unmatched junction bases: 9. CDR3 length equals 15 residues. The CDR3 nucleotides are TGCAGCGAGACCGGGACAGGGGGCGCCGACACTGAAGCTTTCTTT. It specifies CSETGTGGADTEAFF.

The CDR3 coding sequence is TGTGCCAGCAGTTCCGCGCGACAGGGCGGTAATGATCAGCCCCAGCATTTT. Translation gives CASSSARQGGNDQPQHF. The gene calls are TRBV6-2 or TRBV6-3 and TRBJ1-5, with TRBD1 matching 7 bases. The V gene's germline CDR1 is MNHEY and CDR2 SVGEGT. V lost 4 bases and J lost 5; bases outside the gene matches: 14. The CDR3 extends over 17 amino acids.

The genes are TRBV18 and TRBJ2-1; TRBD2 might be the D (5 bases). V lost 0 bases and J 12 bases, leaving 15 bases between the germline ends. This CDR3 has 14 amino acids. The germline V gene encodes CDR1 KGHSH and CDR2 LQKENI. CDR3 DNA sequence: TGTGCCAGCTCACCACCGTCAAAGAGCCTAGCGCAGTTCTTC. Amino acid sequence: CASSPPSKSLAQFF.

V usage is TRBV15 and J usage is TRBJ1-4; a possible D gene is TRBD1 (5 bases). Trimming left V 1 base short and J 5 bases short, with 11 bases between. Per the germline V gene, CDR1 is LNHNV and CDR2 is YYDKDF (reference sequence). The CDR3 is 15 amino acids. In DNA form, the CDR3 reads TGTGCCACCAGCAGAGTGGGGCAGAGGAATGAAAAACTGTTTTTT. This sequence encodes CATSRVGQRNEKLFF.

The chain is built from TRBV7-9 and TRBJ2-7; D uncertain. The CDR3 is made up of 15 amino acids. In germline, CDR1 is SEHNR, CDR2 FQNEAQ (reference sequence). Trimming pared 1 base from V and 6 bases from J, leaving 16 bases between. CDR3 residues: CASSLVSLSLAEQYF. CDR3 nucleotide sequence: TGTGCCAGCAGCTTAGTGAGTCTATCGCTCGCCGAGCAGTACTTC.

The chain employs TRBV27 and TRBJ2-5, with 10 bases aligning to TRBD2. V lost 2 bases, J lost 4 bases, and 7 bases stayed unmatched. The length of the CDR3 is 16 residues. From germline, CDR1 is MNHEY and CDR2 SMNVEV (reference sequence). The CDR3 here is CASSLEPSGSLETQYF. CDR3 in DNA: TGTGCCAGCAGTTTAGAGCCTAGCGGGAGCTTAGAGACCCAGTACTTC.

This clone was detected once. The chain combines TRBV28 with TRBJ2-7; no reliable D call. Germline V gives CDR1 MDHEN, CDR2 SYDVKM. The CDR3 extends over 14 amino acids. Trimming removed 7 bases at V and 3 bases at J, with 16 bases between. The DNA for the CDR3 is TGTGCCAGCACCAATGTAGACAACTTCTACGAGCAGTACTTC. The encoded protein is CASTNVDNFYEQYF.